A single sample gave rise to the 16 T cell receptor beta chains below, sequenced in a study of T cell responses to AZD1222 COVID-19 vaccine. Measured with immunoSEQ multiplex PCR; TCRdb has only the in-frame clones, and not every one. The table lists 150,000 to 200,000 clones, roughly 92% of them singletons. Material: peripheral blood, obtained on day 0 of AZD1222 vaccination. The source is an adult in good health.

This clone has just one count. The chain recombines TRBV11-2 with TRBJ1-3; D is unclear. The CDR3 has 15 amino acids. The V gene's germline CDR1 is SGHAT and CDR2 FQNNGV. Trimming took 0 bases from V and 0 from J, leaving 6 bases between them. CDR3 coding DNA: TGTGCCAGCAGCTTAGATCGTAACTCTGGAAACACCATATATTTT. Protein product: CASSLDRNSGNTIYF.

This clone occurred once. J is TRBJ1-2 and V is TRBV6-5; no clear D. Trimming pared 4 bases from V and 4 bases from J, leaving 10 bases between. Germline V gene lookup returns CDR1 MNHEY and CDR2 SVGAGI. This CDR3 is built from 13 residues. Here the CDR3 DNA reads TGTGCCAGCAGTTTTGAGTCCGGCTATGGCTACACCTTC. This codes for CASSFESGYGYTF.

V gene TRBV5-5 combines with J gene TRBJ2-7; D perhaps matches TRBD1 (5 bases). Deletions cut 2 bases from V and 0 bases from J, with 12 bases between. CDR1 is SGHKS and CDR2 is YYEKEE in the germline V gene (reference sequence). The CDR3 is 15 residues long. CDR3 residues: CASSLISTVSYEQYF. The CDR3 coding sequence is TGTGCCAGCAGCTTAATTTCGACAGTCTCCTACGAGCAGTACTTC.

V and J are TRBV6-1 and TRBJ2-7; no definite D call. In germline, CDR1 is MNHNS, CDR2 SASEGT. Trimming took 1 base from V and 3 from J, leaving 16 bases between them. The CDR3 has 16 residues. CDR3 coding DNA: TGTGCCAGCAGTGAAGGGGCGCCTTGGGCTGGCTACGAGCAGTACTTC. Translating it yields CASSEGAPWAGYEQYF.

CDR3 loop: CASTRTSPNSPLHF. The CDR3 DNA reads TGTGCCAGCACTAGGACTTCCCCCAATTCACCCCTCCACTTT. The chain joins TRBV27 to TRBJ1-6, with D hard to call. Germline CDR1 and CDR2: MNHEY and SMNVEV (reference sequence). The V end lost 7 bases, the J end lost 7 bases, and 14 bases lay between the germline ends. The CDR3 length is 14 residues.

This chain links TRBV11-3 with TRBJ2-1, with 7 bases aligning to TRBD2. The CDR3 spans 14 residues. In germline, CDR1 is SGHNT, CDR2 YENEEA. V lost 4 bases and J lost 8; bases outside the gene matches: 8. This CDR3 is CASSSLTSPYEQFF. In nucleotides, the CDR3 is TGTGCCAGCAGCTCCCTGACTAGCCCATATGAGCAGTTCTTC.

V and J are TRBV24-1 and TRBJ2-3, with TRBD2 identical over 10 bases. Germline CDR1 KGHDR, CDR2 SFDVKD. The CDR3 runs 16 residues. After removal of 4 bases from V and 1 base from J, the junction contained 4 bases not matched to a gene. CDR3 sequence (DNA): TGTGCCACCAGTGAAGCCGGGACTAGCGGCACAGATACGCAGTATTTT. It specifies CATSEAGTSGTDTQYF.

This clone showed up just once. The V call is TRBV7-8, the J call TRBJ1-5, with D uncertain. Germline V lookup: CDR1 SGHVS, CDR2 FQNEAQ. The CDR3 length is 13 residues. V lost 3 bases and J 1 base, leaving 4 bases between the germline ends. This CDR3 is CASSFDSNQPQHF. The CDR3 DNA reads TGTGCCAGCAGCTTTGACAGCAATCAGCCCCAGCATTTT. Drawing the rest from reference TRBV7-8 and TRBJ1-5, the complete variable domain is GAGVSQSPRYKVAKRGQDVALRCDPISGHVSLFWYQQALGQGPEFLTYFQNEAQLDKSGLPSDRFFAERPEGSVSTLKIQRTQQEDSAVYLCASSFDSNQPQHFGDGTRLSIL.

This clone appeared a few times. The genes are TRBV14 and TRBJ2-7, with D perhaps matching TRBD2 (5 bases). Germline V gene lookup returns CDR1 SGHDN and CDR2 FVKESK. The CDR3 extends over 13 amino acids. V lost 7 bases, J lost 6 bases, and 16 bases lay in between. The CDR3 nucleotides are TGTGCCAGCACCAGCACCCCTCGGGGCGAGCAGTACTTC. Its protein is CASTSTPRGEQYF. The whole variable domain, remainder taken from reference TRBV14 and TRBJ2-7, is EAGVTQFPSHSVIEKGQTVTLRCDPISGHDNLYWYRRVMGKEIKFLLHFVKESKQDESGMPNNRFLAERTGGTYSTLKVQPAELEDSGVYFCASTSTPRGEQYFGPGTRLTVT.

V is TRBV27 and J is TRBJ1-3; D is unresolved. The CDR3 contains 13 residues. CDR1 MNHEY and CDR2 SMNVEV come from the germline V gene (reference sequence). Trimming took 3 bases from V and 4 from J, leaving 7 bases between them. DNA for the CDR3: TGTGCCAGCAGTTTGAACGGGGGAAACACCATATATTTT. Amino acid sequence: CASSLNGGNTIYF.

This chain joins TRBV19 and TRBJ2-3; D is ambiguous. Germline V gene data show CDR1 as LNHDA and CDR2 as SQIVND (reference sequence). Between the trimmed V and J ends, which lost 3 bases and 3 bases, there was a span of 7 bases. There are 13 residues in the CDR3. This CDR3 reads CASSMGKTDTQYF. The CDR3 nucleotides are TGTGCCAGTAGTATGGGAAAAACAGATACGCAGTATTTT.

This sequence joins TRBV7-9 and TRBJ1-2; D call uncertain. The CDR3 loop spans 12 amino acids. Germline-derived CDR1 and CDR2 are SEHNR and FQNEAQ (reference sequence). V dropped 2 bases and J dropped 7 bases, with 8 bases sitting between them. The chain's CDR3 is CASSLRKGGYTF. The CDR3 coding sequence is TGTGCCAGCAGCTTAAGGAAGGGTGGCTACACCTTC. The full variable domain, in which reference TRBV7-9 and TRBJ1-2 provide the parts outside the CDR3, is DTGVSQNPRHKITKRGQNVTFRCDPISEHNRLYWYRQTLGQGPEFLTYFQNEAQLEKSRLLSDRFSAERPKGSFSTLEIQRTEQGDSAMYLCASSLRKGGYTFGSGTRLTVV.

The gene calls are TRBV5-1 and TRBJ1-1; D might be TRBD1 (6 bases). The CDR3 consists of 14 residues. Germline lookup yields CDR1 SGHRS and CDR2 YFSETQ. The germline V and J ends were trimmed by 2 bases and 1 base, with 9 bases remaining between them. CDR3 amino acids: CASSLADRNTEAFF. The CDR3 DNA sequence: TGCGCCAGCAGCTTAGCGGACAGGAACACTGAAGCTTTCTTT.

This chain connects TRBV5-1 to TRBJ2-3, with TRBD2 matching 14 bases. V lost 5 bases, J lost 6 bases, and 8 bases stayed unmatched. The CDR3 runs to 16 residues. Germline V gene data show CDR1 as SGHRS and CDR2 as YFSETQ. CDR3 residues: CASRALGTSGSDTQYF. The CDR3 DNA is TGCGCCAGCAGGGCGCTTGGGACTAGCGGGAGTGATACGCAGTATTTT.

The V and J genes are TRBV19 and TRBJ2-2, with D unresolved. Trimming removed 6 bases at V and 0 bases at J, with 11 bases between. The CDR3 consists of 15 residues. Germline V gene data show CDR1 as LNHDA and CDR2 as SQIVND (reference sequence). CDR3 DNA sequence: TGTGCCAGTAGCCAGACGGCTCCGAACACCGGGGAGCTGTTTTTT. It is translated as CASSQTAPNTGELFF.

The rearrangement links TRBV4-1 to TRBJ1-2, with 9 bases aligning to TRBD1. The CDR3 is 13 amino acids. Trimming at V came to 4 bases and at J to 6 bases, leaving 3 bases not matched to a gene. Germline CDR1 reads MGHRA; CDR2 reads YSYEKL. CDR3 coding DNA: TGCGCCAGCAGCCCAAGGACAGGGGATGGCTACACCTTC. Residues: CASSPRTGDGYTF.